This entry lists 25 T cell receptor beta chains sequenced from one sample in a study of blood T cell repertoires in COVID-19. Measured with immunoSEQ multiplex PCR; TCRdb has only the in-frame clones, and not every one. The profile shows about 260,000 clones, roughly four fifths of them singletons. Specimen: peripheral blood. Every receptor here comes from a woman older than 75 with acute or convalescent COVID-19.

This clone was detected only a few times. The chain couples TRBV6-6 to TRBJ2-1, with 10 bases that match TRBD1. Germline CDR1 and CDR2: MNHNY and SVGAGI (reference sequence). V lost 10 bases to trimming and J lost 5 bases; unmatched junction nucleotides: 11. The CDR3 is 15 residues long. The CDR3 DNA reads TGTGCCACCCTGCCCCGGGACAGGGGTGACAATGAGCAGTTCTTC. Translated, it gives CATLPRDRGDNEQFF.

The chain has TRBV24-1 and TRBJ1-2, with TRBD1 matching over 10 bases. With 2 bases clipped from V and 7 bases from J, the junction kept 9 bases outside the gene matches. This CDR3 spans 16 amino acids. CDR1 is KGHDR, CDR2 SFDVKD, per germline. The chain's CDR3 is CATSDSSGTGVGGYTF. The CDR3 DNA reads TGTGCCACCAGTGATTCCTCCGGGACAGGGGTGGGTGGCTACACCTTC.

The rearrangement uses TRBV11-2 and TRBJ2-5; 10 nucleotides match TRBD2. Germline loops: CDR1 SGHAT, CDR2 FQNNGV. V dropped 3 bases and J dropped 5; count of bases not matched to a gene: 6. This CDR3 has 15 residues. The CDR3 reads CASSFLAGVGETQYF. CDR3 bases: TGTGCCAGCAGCTTCCTAGCGGGAGTGGGTGAGACCCAGTACTTC.

The gene calls are TRBV4-3 and TRBJ1-1; D is unresolved. CDR3 length equals 15 residues. V lost 1 base to trimming and J lost 0 bases, with 9 bases between them. Germline V gives CDR1 LGHNA, CDR2 YSLEER. DNA of the CDR3: TGCGCCAGCAGCCAAGCTTCACAGATGAACACTGAAGCTTTCTTT. Its translation: CASSQASQMNTEAFF.

The V gene is TRBV5-1, the J gene TRBJ2-5; TRBD1 might be the D (5 bases). V dropped 5 bases and J dropped 1 base, with 21 bases sitting between them. The CDR3 consists of 17 residues. Germline V lookup: CDR1 SGHRS, CDR2 YFSETQ. Here the CDR3 reads CASSPLPIGGAQETQYF. As DNA, the CDR3 is TGCGCCAGCAGTCCACTCCCCATAGGTGGGGCCCAAGAGACCCAGTACTTC.

The CDR3 sequence: CASSLQEKLFF. CDR3 in DNA: TGTGCCAGCAGTTTACAAGAAAAACTGTTTTTT. The chain has TRBV12-3 or TRBV12-4 and TRBJ1-4; no definite D call. The CDR3 totals 11 residues. Trimming removed 2 bases at V and 8 bases at J, with 3 bases between.

This chain uses TRBV7-3 with TRBJ1-2; TRBD1 matches 7 bases. The CDR3 length is 16 residues. The trim removed 0 bases at V and 8 bases at J, leaving 12 bases unmatched. Looked up from germline, CDR1 is SGHTA and CDR2 is FQGTGA. The CDR3 DNA reads as TGTGCCAGCAGCTTAACCGGGACAGAACCTTCTATAGGCTACACCTTC. As protein: CASSLTGTEPSIGYTF.

This clone is a singleton in its sample. V gene TRBV28 combines with J gene TRBJ2-7; 7 bases fit TRBD2. Trimming removed 3 bases from V and 4 bases from J; junction bases left unmatched: 12. Germline CDR1 reads MDHEN; CDR2 reads SYDVKM. The CDR3 extends over 16 amino acids. CDR3: CASSFSPGEGRYEQYF. CDR3 nucleotide sequence: TGTGCCAGCAGTTTCTCCCCGGGGGAGGGCCGTTACGAGCAGTACTTC.

This clone has only a few counts. The chain combines TRBV5-1 with TRBJ2-1; TRBD2 matches at 14 bases. J gave up 6 bases and V 7 bases, and 12 bases lay outside the gene matches. The CDR3 runs to 17 residues. From germline, CDR1 is SGHRS and CDR2 YFSETQ. The CDR3 here is CASGGASGTSGSNEQFF. As DNA, the CDR3 is TGCGCCAGCGGGGGGGCCTCCGGGACTAGCGGGAGCAATGAGCAGTTCTTC. The complete variable domain, with remaining parts taken from reference TRBV5-1 and TRBJ2-1, reads KAGVTQTPRYLIKTRGQQVTLSCSPISGHRSVSWYQQTPGQGLQFLFEYFSETQRNKGNFPGRFSGRQFSNSRSEMNVSTLELGDSALYLCASGGASGTSGSNEQFFGPGTRLTVL.

The chain has TRBV6-1 and TRBJ1-2; D not resolved. This CDR3 comprises 13 residues. Germline CDR1 reads MNHNS; CDR2 reads SASEGT. V was trimmed by 2 bases and J by 2 bases, leaving 6 bases between them. CDR3 in amino acids: CASSEPVNYGYTF. The CDR3 DNA sequence: TGTGCCAGCAGTGAACCAGTCAACTATGGCTACACCTTC.

This chain connects TRBV19 to TRBJ1-5; 9 positions match TRBD1. CDR3 size: 16 residues. The junction had 7 bases not matched to a gene; V was cut back by 3 bases and J by 4 bases. Germline CDR1 reads LNHDA; CDR2 reads SQIVND (reference sequence). Here the CDR3 DNA reads TGTGCCAGTAGTATTATGGGACAGGGTGGTAATCAGCCCCAGCATTTT. This encodes CASSIMGQGGNQPQHF.

The J gene is TRBJ2-3, the V gene TRBV9, with a weak D call TRBD1 (6 bases). V gave up 0 bases and J gave up 3 bases, with 11 bases separating them. The CDR3 length is 15 residues. Germline V gene sequence: CDR1 SGDLS, CDR2 YYNGEE. The chain's CDR3 is CASSVVGTGTDTQYF. The DNA of the CDR3 is TGTGCCAGCAGCGTAGTAGGCACAGGGACAGATACGCAGTATTTT.

The chain carries TRBV11-1 and TRBJ2-1, with TRBD2 matching over 11 bases. CDR3 length equals 15 residues. Germline CDR1 reads SGHAT; CDR2 reads FQDESV (reference sequence). Trimming took 4 bases from V and 4 from J; bases not matched to a gene: 3. The CDR3 coding sequence is TGTGCCAGCAGCTACACTAGCGGGGGATACAATGAGCAGTTCTTC. Its translation is CASSYTSGGYNEQFF.

This clone has only one observation. DNA of the CDR3: TGTGCCACCAGCCGGAGGAGAGGAGGGGCCTACAATCAGCCCCAGCATTTT. This encodes CATSRRRGGAYNQPQHF. The genes are TRBV15 and TRBJ1-5, with D tentatively TRBD1 (5 bases). Trimming took off 5 bases at V and 3 bases at J, with 20 bases between the two ends. Per the germline V gene, CDR1 is LNHNV and CDR2 is YYDKDF (reference sequence). The CDR3 loop spans 17 amino acids.

The chain is built from TRBV14 and TRBJ2-2; D is possibly TRBD1 (6 bases). CDR1 and CDR2 (germline): SGHDN, FVKESK. Trimming stripped 6 bases from V and 9 bases from J, with 17 bases between. The CDR3 has 14 amino acids. The CDR3: CASRRTLGARELFF. The DNA for the CDR3 is TGTGCCAGCAGACGAACCCTGGGGGCCCGGGAGCTGTTTTTT.

V gene TRBV3-1 (or the pseudogene TRBV3-2) combines with J gene TRBJ2-3, with a possible D match to TRBD2 (6 bases). The CDR3 is 15 residues long. V was shortened by 3 bases and J by 1 base, with 11 bases between the two germline ends. Germline CDR1 reads LGHDT; CDR2 reads YNNKEL (reference sequence). The CDR3 is CASSQVSSGTDTQYF. As DNA, the CDR3 is TGTGCCAGCAGCCAGGTGTCTAGCGGCACAGATACGCAGTATTTT.

Worth noting for this clone: One end of the junction is discordant with germline, which a read error may explain. This chain connects TRBV12-3 or TRBV12-4 to TRBJ2-5; 9 bases are a match to TRBD2. The CDR3 covers 13 residues. DNA for the CDR3: TGTGCCAGCAGTTTATTAGCGGGAGAGGCCCAGTACTTC. It translates to CASSLLAGEAQYF.

The chain is built from TRBV6-5 and TRBJ2-1; 8 positions match TRBD2. Per the germline V gene, CDR1 is MNHEY and CDR2 is SVGAGI. The CDR3 has 16 residues. Trimming at V came to 2 bases and at J to 7 bases, leaving 10 bases not matched to a gene. This CDR3 reads CASSYSLRREANEQFF. The CDR3 nucleotides read TGTGCCAGCAGTTACAGTTTGCGGCGGGAGGCGAATGAGCAGTTCTTC.

This chain connects TRBV11-2 to TRBJ1-2, with 7 positions matching TRBD1. Per the germline V gene, CDR1 is SGHAT and CDR2 is FQNNGV. This CDR3 comprises 15 residues. Losses at the gene ends were 4 bases for V and 0 bases for J; bases not matched to a gene: 5. As DNA, the CDR3 is TGTGCCAGCAGCTCGGACAGGAGAGCTAACTATGGCTACACCTTC. Its protein is CASSSDRRANYGYTF.

The chain employs TRBV12-3 or TRBV12-4 and TRBJ1-2; D remains unclear. The CDR3 is 12 amino acids. Trimming removed 5 bases at V and 6 bases at J, with 10 bases between. This CDR3 is CASSPWLDGYTF. The CDR3, as DNA: TGTGCCAGCAGTCCCTGGCTTGATGGCTACACCTTC.

The rearrangement uses TRBV25-1 and TRBJ2-7; D not certain. With 2 bases removed from V and 3 bases from J, the gap between germline ends came to 11 bases. The germline CDR1 and CDR2 sequences are MGHDK and SYGVNS. This CDR3 has 14 amino acids. The CDR3 DNA reads as TGTGCCAGCAGTGAAATTTCCGGTAACTACGAGCAGTACTTC. This encodes CASSEISGNYEQYF.

J is TRBJ1-1 and V is TRBV19; no firm D call. From germline, CDR1 is LNHDA and CDR2 SQIVND (reference sequence). The CDR3 length is 16 residues. V gave up 3 bases and J gave up 7 bases, with 21 bases separating them. The CDR3 sequence: CASSMVGSPVEGEAFF. In DNA form, the CDR3 reads TGTGCCAGTAGTATGGTGGGCAGCCCGGTTGAGGGTGAAGCTTTCTTT.

V usage is TRBV5-1 and J usage is TRBJ2-3, with 8 bases that match TRBD2. The junction had 10 bases not matched to a gene; V was cut back by 4 bases and J by 6 bases. The germline CDR1 and CDR2 sequences are SGHRS and YFSETQ. This CDR3 has 15 residues. The CDR3 DNA follows: TGCGCCAGCAGCGCCGGGAGGGCGAGATATGATACGCAGTATTTT. This gives the protein CASSAGRARYDTQYF.

Only a few counts were recorded for this clone. This rearrangement joins TRBV23-1 to TRBJ1-2; TRBD1 matches 7 bases. TRBV23-1 falls under the ORF class, with uncertain function. This CDR3 spans 16 amino acids. Trimming at V came to 2 bases and at J to 3 bases, leaving 9 bases not matched to a gene. The CDR3 sequence: CASSQGQKGADYGYTF. As DNA, the CDR3 is TGCGCCAGCAGTCAAGGACAGAAGGGGGCAGACTATGGCTACACCTTC.

The CDR3 protein is CASSLAGSPPRETQYF. The DNA of the CDR3 is TGCGCCAGCAGCTTGGCGGGGAGCCCCCCCAGGGAGACCCAGTACTTC. This chain connects TRBV5-1 to TRBJ2-5; maybe TRBD2 (5 bases). This CDR3 comprises 16 residues. CDR1 SGHRS and CDR2 YFSETQ come from the germline V gene. V shed 0 bases and J shed 5 bases, with 17 bases lying between them.